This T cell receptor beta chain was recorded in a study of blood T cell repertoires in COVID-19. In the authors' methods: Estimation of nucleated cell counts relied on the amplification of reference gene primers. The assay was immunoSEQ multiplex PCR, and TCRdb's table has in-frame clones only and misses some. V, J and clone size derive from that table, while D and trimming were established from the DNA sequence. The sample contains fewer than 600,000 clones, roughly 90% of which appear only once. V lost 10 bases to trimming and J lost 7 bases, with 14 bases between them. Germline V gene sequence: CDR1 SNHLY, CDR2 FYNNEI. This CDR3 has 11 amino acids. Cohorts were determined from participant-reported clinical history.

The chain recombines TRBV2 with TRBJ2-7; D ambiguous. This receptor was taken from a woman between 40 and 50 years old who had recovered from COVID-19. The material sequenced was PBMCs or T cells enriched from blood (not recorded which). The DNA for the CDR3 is TGTGCCATTTCTCGGGTGGAAGAGCAGTACTTC. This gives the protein CAISRVEEQYF.